This T cell receptor (beta chain) appears in the sequencing data of a study of blood T cell repertoires in COVID-19. For the study at large: There were acute and convalescent COVID-19 samples, and they came from the United States, Italy and Spain. T cells, B-cell-depleted T cells, or PBMCs supplied cDNA or gDNA.

Only in-frame clones appear in the TCRdb table, and some are missing; sequencing was by immunoSEQ multiplex PCR. The table records 130,000 to 150,000 clones, around 91% of them present only once. V shed 6 bases, J shed 5 bases, and the junction held 5 bases outside the gene matches. Germline V gives CDR1 SEHNR, CDR2 FQNEAQ (reference sequence). The CDR3 consists of 13 residues. This clone occurred a few times. The source is a man aged 18 to 29 with COVID-19, enrolled during active disease. V and J are TRBV7-9 and TRBJ2-7, with 9 bases fitting TRBD1. Sequencing was done on a sample of peripheral blood. CDR3 DNA sequence: TGTGCCAGCAGAGATGGACAGGGGAACGAGCAGTACTTC. This gives the protein CASRDGQGNEQYF. Drawing the rest from reference TRBV7-9 and TRBJ2-7, the complete variable domain is DTGVSQNPRHKITKRGQNVTFRCDPISEHNRLYWYRQTLGQGPEFLTYFQNEAQLEKSRLLSDRFSAERPKGSFSTLEIQRTEQGDSAMYLCASRDGQGNEQYFGPGTRLTVT.